These 24 T cell receptor beta chains came from one sample sequenced in a study of blood T cell repertoires in COVID-19. The protocol was immunoSEQ multiplex PCR, while the TCRdb copy is restricted to in-frame clones and leaves out a portion. Counted here are about 220,000 clones, approximately 80% occurring once; the ten biggest clones make up about 20%. Sequenced input: peripheral blood. These receptor sequences come from a man aged 30-40 years with active or convalescent COVID-19.

The genes are TRBV5-1 and TRBJ1-2; 9 bases agree with TRBD1. Trimming took 4 bases from V and 5 from J; bases not matched to a gene: 6. Per the germline V gene, CDR1 is SGHRS and CDR2 is YFSETQ. The CDR3 runs to 14 residues. CDR3 coding DNA: TGCGCCAGCAGCGGGACAGGGTCGGCGTATGGCTACACCTTC. Its protein product is CASSGTGSAYGYTF.

The DNA of the CDR3 is TGTGCCAGCAGTTCCCGCTACGAGCAGTACTTC. This codes for CASSSRYEQYF. V and J are TRBV28 and TRBJ2-7, with no clear D. CDR1 MDHEN and CDR2 SYDVKM come from the germline V gene. The CDR3 totals 11 residues. Trimming stripped 4 bases from V and 3 bases from J, with 4 bases between.

The sample holds one count of this clone. The genes are TRBV6-5 and TRBJ2-6; no clear D gene. CDR3 length: 16 residues. Germline assignment: CDR1 MNHEY and CDR2 SVGAGI. The germline V and J ends were trimmed by 0 bases and 5 bases, with 11 bases remaining between them. The CDR3 loop is CASSYSRSTRANVLTF. Written as DNA, the CDR3 is TGTGCCAGCAGTTACTCGAGGTCCACTCGGGCCAACGTCCTGACTTTC.

The genes are TRBV4-3 and TRBJ2-7; 10 bases are shared with TRBD2. The CDR3 spans 16 residues. Germline loops: CDR1 LGHNA, CDR2 YSLEER. The J segment lost 9 bases and the V segment lost 3 bases, leaving 14 bases of the junction unmatched. DNA of the CDR3: TGCGCCAGCAGCCACCCCACTAGCGGGACCATCCGGGGGCAGTACTTC. This codes for CASSHPTSGTIRGQYF.

In nucleotides, the CDR3 is TGTGCCAGCAGGTCGAGACACCCGAACACTGAAGCTTTCTTT. Protein: CASRSRHPNTEAFF. The chain links TRBV6-6 to TRBJ1-1; D remains ambiguous. CDR1 is MNHNY and CDR2 is SVGAGI in the germline V gene (reference sequence). V was cut by 6 bases and J by 1 base, with 12 bases left in between. This CDR3 is 14 amino acids long.

The rearrangement joins TRBV24-1 to TRBJ1-3, with TRBD1 identical over 10 bases. Per the germline V gene, CDR1 is KGHDR and CDR2 is SFDVKD. The junction had 10 bases not matched to a gene; V was cut back by 8 bases and J by 4 bases. The CDR3 covers 16 residues. The CDR3 is CATTPGQGWRGNTIYF. The CDR3 DNA follows: TGTGCCACCACCCCGGGACAGGGGTGGAGAGGAAACACCATATATTTT.

The genes are TRBV5-1 and TRBJ2-1; D remains unclear. V lost 2 bases, J lost 8 bases, and 14 bases lay in between. Looked up from germline, CDR1 is SGHRS and CDR2 is YFSETQ. The CDR3 is 14 residues long. This chain's CDR3 is CASSFIAGPDEQFF. The CDR3 bases are TGCGCCAGCAGCTTCATAGCTGGCCCCGATGAGCAGTTCTTC.

The V call is TRBV6-4, the J call TRBJ2-7; D remains unclear. Germline V gene sequence: CDR1 MRHNA, CDR2 SNTAGT. The V end was cut by 2 bases, the J end by 7 bases, with 3 bases between. CDR3 size: 10 residues. CDR3 in amino acids: CASSDPEQYF. The CDR3 nucleotides read TGTGCCAGCAGTGACCCTGAGCAGTACTTC.

At least ten counts were recorded for this clone. The CDR3 coding sequence is TGTGCCAGCAGAGTCCACGGGAACACCGGGGAGCTGTTTTTT. Translated: CASRVHGNTGELFF. V and J are TRBV6-6 and TRBJ2-2; D not resolved. V dropped 6 bases and J dropped 1 base, with 9 bases sitting between them. Per the germline V gene, CDR1 is MNHNY and CDR2 is SVGAGI (reference sequence). The CDR3 contains 14 residues.

The chain joins TRBV7-9 to TRBJ1-6; D gene ambiguous. Trimming removed 0 bases at V and 6 bases at J, with 6 bases between. CDR1 is SEHNR, CDR2 FQNEAQ, per germline (reference sequence). There are 14 residues in the CDR3. In DNA form, the CDR3 reads TGTGCCAGCAGCTTAGCACAGATTAATTCACCCCTCCACTTT. Its protein product is CASSLAQINSPLHF. Drawing the rest from reference TRBV7-9 and TRBJ1-6, the complete variable domain is DTGVSQNPRHKITKRGQNVTFRCDPISEHNRLYWYRQTLGQGPEFLTYFQNEAQLEKSRLLSDRFSAERPKGSFSTLEIQRTEQGDSAMYLCASSLAQINSPLHFGNGTRLTVT.

The rearrangement uses TRBV28 and TRBJ2-1; TRBD2 is a possible D gene (7 bases). Trimming left V 6 bases short and J 5 bases short, with 17 bases between. Germline CDR1 MDHEN, CDR2 SYDVKM. The CDR3 totals 15 residues. The DNA for the CDR3 is TGTGCCAGCAGGGGCCCTAGGGGGGGACACAATGAGCAGTTCTTC. It codes for CASRGPRGGHNEQFF.

The chain joins TRBV30 to TRBJ2-7; D gene unclear. Trimming left V 2 bases short and J 4 bases short, with 6 bases between. The CDR3 spans 11 residues. Germline CDR1 GTSNPN, CDR2 SVGIG (reference sequence). The CDR3 here is CAWSPAYEQYF. The CDR3 nucleotides read TGTGCCTGGAGTCCAGCGTACGAGCAGTACTTC.

The chain recombines TRBV4-1 with TRBJ2-1, with a weak D call TRBD2 (6 bases). The CDR3 is 12 residues long. The V gene's germline CDR1 is MGHRA and CDR2 YSYEKL. Trimming removed 2 bases at V and 7 bases at J, with 6 bases between. This chain's CDR3 is CASSQLANEQFF. The CDR3 region has the DNA TGCGCCAGCAGCCAACTAGCGAATGAGCAGTTCTTC.

This rearrangement joins TRBV5-1 to TRBJ1-3; D is unclear. There are 16 residues in the CDR3. The V gene lost 2 bases and the J gene lost 0 bases, with 12 bases spanning the gap. Per germline, CDR1 SGHRS and CDR2 YFSETQ. The DNA of the CDR3 is TGCGCCAGCAGCTTAGGTACGGGGAACTCTGGAAACACCATATATTTT. Protein sequence: CASSLGTGNSGNTIYF.

Worth noting for this clone: A much larger clone lies a single base off, so this may be a read error. The chain joins TRBV7-9 to TRBJ1-5; tentative D call: TRBD1 (5 bases). The CDR3 runs 13 residues. V dropped 2 bases and J dropped 6 bases, with 8 bases sitting between them. Germline V CDR1 and CDR2: SEHNR, FQNEAQ (reference sequence). The CDR3 loop reads CASSLQGSQPQHF. In DNA form, the CDR3 reads TGTGCCAGCAGCTTACAGGGCAGTCAGCCCCAGCATTTT.

The rearrangement links TRBV5-1 to TRBJ2-7; a possible D gene is TRBD1 (5 bases). V was shortened by 0 bases and J by 5 bases, with 9 bases between the two germline ends. There are 13 residues in the CDR3. CDR1 is SGHRS and CDR2 is YFSETQ in the germline V gene. CDR3 sequence reads: CASSLAGFDEQYF. In DNA form, the CDR3 reads TGCGCCAGCAGCTTGGCAGGGTTCGACGAGCAGTACTTC.

In its sample, this clone was seen once. The CDR3 loop reads CASTGGGAGLSNQPQHF. In DNA, the CDR3 is TGTGCCAGCACCGGTGGGGGGGCGGGATTAAGCAATCAGCCCCAGCATTTT. The rearrangement uses TRBV2 and TRBJ1-5; D perhaps matches TRBD1 (6 bases). Germline V gene lookup returns CDR1 SNHLY and CDR2 FYNNEI. V was cut by 7 bases and J by 1 base, with 20 bases left in between. The CDR3 covers 17 residues.

The J gene is TRBJ2-1, the V gene TRBV28, with 9 nucleotides matching TRBD1. CDR1 and CDR2 from the germline V gene are MDHEN and SYDVKM. CDR3 size: 14 residues. Trimming cost V 5 bases and J 7 bases; bases outside gene matches: 6. The CDR3 nucleotides read TGTGCCAGCAGTCAGGGACAGGGTAGGAATGAGCAGTTCTTC. Translated, it gives CASSQGQGRNEQFF.

This chain links TRBV10-3 with TRBJ1-5, with D perhaps TRBD1 (5 bases). CDR3 length: 15 residues. V shed 0 bases and J shed 10 bases, with 16 bases lying between them. In germline, CDR1 is ENHRY, CDR2 SYGVKD. The CDR3 DNA reads TGTGCCATCAGTGAGTCGGGGCAGGGCCTCGGCCCCCAGCATTTT. Translation: CAISESGQGLGPQHF.

This clone has more than one count but fewer than ten. In DNA form, the CDR3 reads TGTGCCAGCAGTGAAGAGGGGGGGATTAGCAATCAGCCCCAGCATTTT. Its protein is CASSEEGGISNQPQHF. The chain carries TRBV2 and TRBJ1-5, with a possible D match to TRBD1 (6 bases). Germline assignment: CDR1 SNHLY and CDR2 FYNNEI. The CDR3 runs to 16 residues. V lost 1 base, J lost 0 bases, and 10 bases lay in between.

Here the CDR3 reads CASSPMGLRELEFF. The CDR3 DNA sequence: TGTGCCAGCAGCCCTATGGGCCTACGGGAGTTAGAGTTCTTC. The rearrangement joins TRBV7-2 to TRBJ2-1, with D possibly being TRBD2 (6 bases). The V and J ends lost 5 bases and 14 bases respectively, with 22 bases between them. CDR1 is SGHTA, CDR2 FQGNSA, per germline. The length of the CDR3 is 14 residues.

V usage is TRBV2 and J usage is TRBJ1-4; the D is unclear. The germline V gene has CDR1 SNHLY and CDR2 FYNNEI. V lost 8 bases and J 7 bases, leaving 14 bases between the germline ends. There are 13 residues in the CDR3. The CDR3 DNA reads TGTGCCAGCTCCATTTCGTTGAGTGAAAAACTGTTTTTT. Amino acids: CASSISLSEKLFF.

V and J are TRBV5-4 and TRBJ2-3; the match to TRBD1 covers 10 bases. Trimming cost V 4 bases and J 5 bases; bases outside gene matches: 7. CDR3 length: 15 residues. Germline V gene lookup returns CDR1 SGHNT and CDR2 YYREEE (reference sequence). As DNA, the CDR3 is TGTGCCAGCAGCCGCCGGGACAGGGGACGAGATACGCAGTATTTT. Translated: CASSRRDRGRDTQYF.

With respect to this clone: Since the CDR3 does not end with the conserved phenylalanine or tryptophan, this likely comes from a read error. No DNA is shown, since the ends of the CDR3 on it are uncertain; the CDR3 is the one TCRdb lists. The chain joins TRBV4-1 to TRBJ1-4. Germline V lookup: CDR1 MGHRA, CDR2 YSYEKL. The CDR3 length is 8 residues, termini included. The CDR3 sequence: CASSQDGV.